The sequence of this T cell receptor (beta chain) was determined in a study of patients and donors after allogeneic stem cell transplantation (dated by TCRdb to about 2020). Libraries were built with RT-PCR. Reads for this sample came from a NextSeq 550. TCRdb passed the public sequencing reads through fastp at Q25 and MiXCR, retaining productive beta sequences. Rows matching on CDR3 protein sequence are summarized as one entry with the most common DNA and genes. Counted in this sample were 800,000 to 1,000,000 distinct CDR3 sequences; 18% of them appeared once. The ten largest clones represent 6% of the sample. This clonotype was counted between two and nine times. Its antigen remains unidentified. Base qualities are not at hand, and no much larger clone is one base apart. Unmatched junction bases come to 5, with V trimmed by 10 bases and J by 5 bases. Looking up the germline V gene yields CDR1 ENHRY and CDR2 SYGVKD. The CDR3 runs 14 amino acids, cysteine and phenylalanine included. Solely the CDR3 DNA is kept, with 42 bases framed from the first base.

The chain is encoded by TRBV10-3 joined to TRBJ2-1, with TRBD2 matching 13 junction bases. The TCR originated in a human donor who was either an allogeneic HSCT recipient or a stem cell or donor lymphocyte infusion donor (not recorded which). It is not recorded whose cells these are; they may come from a transplant donor. Sequenced input: blood, either unsorted or a sorted T cell fraction (not recorded which). The nucleotide sequence is given as TGTGCCACAAAACTAGCGGGGGGGGACAATGAGCAGTTCTTC. This encodes CATKLAGGDNEQFF.